This T cell receptor beta chain was captured by sequencing in a study of cytomegalovirus exposure and HLA in healthy donors. The study's findings and limits: The later analysis indicated that the majority of CMV-associated TCR beta chains appeared HLA-restricted. When the data were analyzed later, several of the most significant clusters appeared to be linked to common viral pathogens.

Primers included in the PCR were 60 Vbeta and 13 Jbeta primers. Method: immunoSEQ multiplex PCR; TCRdb's copy keeps in-frame clones and lacks some. The sample lists under 140,000 clones, roughly 84% occurring once. Concerning this clone: The antigen is unknown.

This TCR was recovered from a man younger than 45 in good health and CMV-seropositive. The material sequenced was PBMCs.

The CDR3 here is CASSLRPRGYYGYTF. The CDR3 DNA reads TGTGCCAGCAGTTTAAGGCCCAGGGGGTACTATGGCTACACCTTC. The V call is TRBV27, the J call TRBJ1-2; 7 nucleotides agree with TRBD1. CDR3 length: 15 residues. The junction had 6 bases not matched to a gene; V was cut back by 2 bases and J by 3 bases. From germline, CDR1 is MNHEY and CDR2 SMNVEV (reference sequence).